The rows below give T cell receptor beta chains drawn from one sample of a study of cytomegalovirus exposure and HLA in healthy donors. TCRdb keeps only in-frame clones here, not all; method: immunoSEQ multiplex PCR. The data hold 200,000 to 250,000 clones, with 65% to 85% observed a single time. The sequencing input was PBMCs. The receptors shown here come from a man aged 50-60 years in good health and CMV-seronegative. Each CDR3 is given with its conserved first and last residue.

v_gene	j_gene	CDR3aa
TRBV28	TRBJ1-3	CASSHRGSGNTIYF
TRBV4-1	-	CASSQSGTSGSYEQYF
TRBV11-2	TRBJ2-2	CASGLAGVLTGELFF
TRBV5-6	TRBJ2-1	CASSPGGDEQFF
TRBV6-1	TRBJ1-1	CASSLTGGRNTEAFF
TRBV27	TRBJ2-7	CASSFGRDYEQYF
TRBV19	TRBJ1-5	CASSATDRGTGQPQHF
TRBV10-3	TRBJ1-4	CAISESGTANEKLFF
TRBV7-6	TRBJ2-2	CASSPSSGTGGTGELFF
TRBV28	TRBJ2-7	CASSAGTSGPPEYF
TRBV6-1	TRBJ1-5	CASSDRGGNQPQHF
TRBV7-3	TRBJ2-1	CASSLTPRLGEQFF
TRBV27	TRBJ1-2	CASRSWTAGGYTF
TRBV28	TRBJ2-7	CASKRSINEQYF
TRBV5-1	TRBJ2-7	CASSLGGSSYEQYF
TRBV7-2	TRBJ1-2	CASSFPGKNYGYTF
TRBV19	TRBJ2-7	CASSIFPPSTSGGSYEQYF